These T cell receptor beta chains were read from a single sample in a study of post-analysis software for immune sequencing data. TCRdb re-derived calls from the PCR reads in MiXCR, one entry per CDR3 protein. This table has 550,000 to 700,000 distinct CDR3 sequences, 44% appearing once. Sample: blood. These TCRs come from a girl under 18 with multiple sclerosis. The CDR3 runs from the conserved cysteine through the conserved F or W. Expanded clones are given a class, and other clones once, few, many or no size at all.

V	size	J	CDR3
TRBV5-1	NA	TRBJ2-1	CASSRGDTGFNEQFF
TRBV5-6	NA	TRBJ1-2	CASSGAGEEGYTF
TRBV11-1	NA	TRBJ2-5	CASSRAGPQETQYF
TRBV7-2	NA	TRBJ2-3	CASSLQRGGTDTQYF
TRBV6-5	NA	TRBJ2-1	CASKEIAGGADNEQFF
TRBV20-1	NA	TRBJ1-5	CSARDRWGNQPQHF
TRBV12-3/TRBV12-4	NA	TRBJ1-2	CASRKGGGYGYTF
TRBV12-3/TRBV12-4	once	TRBJ1-2	CASSPRDGYGYTF
TRBV7-2	few	TRBJ1-2	CASSRSRGPNYGYTF
TRBV5-1	NA	TRBJ2-3	CASRQTALTDTQYF
TRBV20-1	few	TRBJ2-3	CSARPRRLIRADTQYF
TRBV4-1	NA	TRBJ1-1	CASSQRPGTNTEAFF
TRBV7-2	NA	TRBJ2-1	CASSLEGHFMDEQFF
TRBV7-2	few	TRBJ2-1	CASSSAPGQDYNEQFF
TRBV3-1	few	TRBJ1-2	CASEDRGSNYGYTF
TRBV5-1	many	TRBJ2-5	CASSLSAGYQETQYF
TRBV10-2	once	TRBJ2-1	CASSVAGQGAIDEQFF
TRBV2	few	TRBJ2-7	CASSESVFGAYEQYF
TRBV20-1	NA	TRBJ2-7	CSATNGGYEQYF
TRBV25-1	few	TRBJ2-5	CASMGPPQETQYF
TRBV12-3/TRBV12-4	few	TRBJ2-7	CASSFRRLAVSYEQYF
TRBV3-1	NA	TRBJ2-3	CASSQDDGTDTQYF
TRBV12-3/TRBV12-4	few	TRBJ2-1	CASSFSRVGQFF
TRBV7-9	NA	TRBJ1-2	CASSLDGTGYYGYTF
TRBV7-2	few	TRBJ1-4	CASSPRDVDNEKLFF
TRBV7-9	few	NA	CASSLTARHEQYF
TRBV6-1	NA	TRBJ1-1	CASRVDSGGTEAFF
TRBV7-8	few	TRBJ2-7	CASSYGQGGEQYF
TRBV7-9	NA	TRBJ2-5	CASTRGRGEQYF
TRBV20-1	few	TRBJ1-2	CSAREGAGDYGYTF
TRBV5-1	NA	TRBJ2-3	CASSLGSGGATSTDTQYF
TRBV10-3	NA	TRBJ2-1	CAIRPSGDNEQFF
TRBV3-1	NA	TRBJ1-2	CASSPRRNFYGYTF
TRBV12-3/TRBV12-4	few	TRBJ2-7	CASSLDLVGNEQYF
TRBV5-1	NA	NA	CASSPPGRPYEQYF
TRBV5-1	NA	TRBJ1-3	CASSWRFGDGDSGNTIYF
TRBV11-2	few	TRBJ1-5	CASSLGTAYNQPQHF
TRBV5-1	NA	TRBJ2-1	CASSTPGTGGDEQFF
TRBV5-5	few	TRBJ2-7	CASSLTGAQPQPYEQYF
TRBV7-9	few	TRBJ1-1	CASSLSDNEAFF
TRBV24-1	NA	TRBJ2-3	CATTPLGFLAAPGGTDTQYF
TRBV12-3/TRBV12-4	NA	TRBJ2-5	CASSGGVEGETQYF
TRBV12-3/TRBV12-4	many	TRBJ2-7	CASTRGYEQYF
TRBV30	NA	TRBJ2-2	CAWSAGELFF
TRBV11-3	NA	TRBJ2-5	CASSSGQGARETQYF
TRBV10-3	NA	TRBJ2-3	CAISESAGDDDTQYF
TRBV5-1	NA	TRBJ1-4	CASSFNQEEKLFF
TRBV7-3	few	TRBJ2-3	CASSRNFGRDGGSTDTQYF
TRBV4-1	NA	TRBJ1-5	CREAGSYQPQHF
TRBV7-9	once	TRBJ2-7	CASSLVSGAGEQYF
TRBV14	few	TRBJ2-7	CASSQSLGLPSYEQYF
TRBV20-1	NA	TRBJ2-1	CSAGPTSGVFPNEQFF
TRBV13	NA	TRBJ2-1	CASFRARVSSSYNEQFF
TRBV20-1	NA	TRBJ1-5	CSASGPTGNQPQHF
TRBV20-1	NA	TRBJ1-1	CSARDEQRPPRRAFF